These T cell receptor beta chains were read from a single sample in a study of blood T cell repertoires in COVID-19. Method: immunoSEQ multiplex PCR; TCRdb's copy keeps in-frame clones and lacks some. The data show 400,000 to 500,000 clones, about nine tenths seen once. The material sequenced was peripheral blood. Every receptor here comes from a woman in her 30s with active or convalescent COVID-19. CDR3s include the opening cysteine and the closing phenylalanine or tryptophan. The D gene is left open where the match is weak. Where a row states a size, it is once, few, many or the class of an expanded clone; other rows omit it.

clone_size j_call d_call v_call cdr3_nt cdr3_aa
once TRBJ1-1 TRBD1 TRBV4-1 TGCGCCAGCAGCCAACGACAGGGGGCGCCAACTGAAGCTTTCTTT CASSQRQGAPTEAFF
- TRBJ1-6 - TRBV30 TGTGCCTGGAGTGGTTTGTTCGGGGGGCAGGGGAATTCACCCCTCCACTTT CAWSGLFGGQGNSPLHF
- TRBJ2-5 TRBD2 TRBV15 TGTGCCACCAGCAAACCGACTAGCGGGGGCAAGACCCAGTACTTC CATSKPTSGGKTQYF
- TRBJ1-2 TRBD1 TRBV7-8 TGTGCCAGCAGCTTAGCGGGACAGGGCAACTATGGCTACACCTTC CASSLAGQGNYGYTF
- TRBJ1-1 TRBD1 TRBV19 TGTGCCAGTATCAACAGGGGGCGCGTGAACACTGAAGCTTTCTTT CASINRGRVNTEAFF
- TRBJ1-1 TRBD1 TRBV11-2 TGTGCCAGCAGCCCCGCAGGGAGACAGGGTCTGTACACTGAAGCTTTCTTT CASSPAGRQGLYTEAFF
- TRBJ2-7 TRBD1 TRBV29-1 TGCAGCGGCCGACAGGGTCCCTACGAGCAGTACTTC CSGRQGPYEQYF
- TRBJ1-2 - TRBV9 TGTGCCAGCCATCAGGCAATTCGGGGCTACACCTTC CASHQAIRGYTF
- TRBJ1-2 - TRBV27 TGTGCCAGCAGTTTATCTGTGGGCGCCGATGGCTACACCTTC CASSLSVGADGYTF
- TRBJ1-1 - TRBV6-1 TGTGCCAGCAGTGAAGTTTTAGAGGCAGGGGCTTTCTTT CASSEVLEAGAFF
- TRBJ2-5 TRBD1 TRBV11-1 TGTGCCAGCAGCTTAGGGACAGGGCGACAAGAGACCCAGTACTTC CASSLGTGRQETQYF
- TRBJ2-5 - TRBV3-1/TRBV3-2 TGTGCCAGCAGCCACCTCCAAAGGGGGACCCAGTACTTC CASSHLQRGTQYF
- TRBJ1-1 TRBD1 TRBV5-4 TGTGCCAGCAGCGCCGGGACAGGGGAGAAAGCTTTCTTT CASSAGTGEKAFF
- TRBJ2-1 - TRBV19 TGTGCCAGTAGCCCTGTCCGGGACTCCAATGAGCAGTTCTTC CASSPVRDSNEQFF
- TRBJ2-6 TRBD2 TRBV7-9 TGTGCCAGCAGCTTAAGGACTAGCGGGGGGCCCTTTGGGGCCAACGTCCTGACTTTC CASSLRTSGGPFGANVLTF
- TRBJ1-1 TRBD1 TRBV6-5 TGTGCCAGCAGCATACGACAGGGAGACACTGAAGCTTTCTTT CASSIRQGDTEAFF
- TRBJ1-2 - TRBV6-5 TGTGCCAGCAGTACCGGAGACGACTATGGCTACACCTTC CASSTGDDYGYTF